This entry concerns a single T cell receptor (beta chain). Germline assignment: CDR1 LNHDA and CDR2 SQIVND (reference sequence). The CDR3 runs 15 residues. Trimming took 3 bases from V and 8 from J, leaving 17 bases between them. Method: immunoSEQ multiplex PCR; TCRdb's copy keeps in-frame clones and lacks some. The table has approximately 90,000 clones, 80% to 90% seen once. This sample is part of a study of OX40 agonist ivuxolimab in advanced cancers. The chain has TRBV19 and TRBJ1-5; D is possibly TRBD1 (6 bases). The sequence derives from an adult with an advanced solid tumor such as melanoma, head and neck, liver or kidney cancer. Material: CD4+ or CD8+ T cells sorted from blood, obtained in a trial of the OX40 agonist ivuxolimab. CDR3 sequence reads: CASSIFHRVKEPQHF. CDR3 in DNA: TGTGCCAGTAGTATCTTTCACAGGGTTAAGGAGCCCCAGCATTTT.